What follows describes a single TCR beta chain. Its recognized antigen is unknown. The input lacks base qualities; no much larger clone sits a single base away. The data are from a study of blood T cell repertoires in COVID-19 (dated by TCRdb to 2018 to 2020). Study-level background: Samples from collaborators originated in the United States, Italy and Spain and spanned both the acute and convalescent phases of COVID-19. The material from the prospective study consisted of cDNA or gDNA derived from T cells, B-cell-depleted T cells, or PBMCs. Deeply sampled blood TCRbeta repertoires from subjects exposed to, actively infected with, or recovered from COVID-19 were included in the dataset. The repertoires were made available in a free public database intended to serve as a resource for research on the immune response to SARS-CoV-2. The samples were drawn from two sources: the first 160 participants of the ongoing ImmuneRACE study, and fewer than 1,500 subjects contributed by 6 global collaborators. A de-identified subject ID, COVID-19 status, age in years and sex were almost always included in the sample metadata. Where available, HLA class I and class II types were taken from metadata supplied by the sample provider and were not determined by assay-based typing. On the study overall, not on this receptor specifically: The quantity of clinical and demographic metadata differed by source and by participant and was supplied without curation.

The CDR3 starts with the cysteine, ends with the phenylalanine, and has 18 residues. The kept DNA is CDR3 alone, 54 bases in frame from the first base. V drops 2 bases and J drops 1 base, leaving 20 bases in between. TCRbeta CDR3 regions were amplified from genomic DNA using the immunoSEQ Assay, a bias-controlled multiplex PCR. The original pipeline was this. Within the assay, amplification of reference gene primers was used to estimate how many nucleated cells each sample contained. To quantify the absolute abundance of each unique TCRbeta CDR3 rearrangement, sequence reads were collapsed and filtered. For each sample, productive Simpson clonality was calculated as the square root of Simpson's diversity index over productive rearrangements. TCRdb provides this immuneACCESS table in a form limited to in-frame rearrangements. Some clones are lacking; in checked studies, under half of them reflect an unresolved V gene, and why the rest are absent is not known. The DNA was the basis for D and trimming; V, J and clone size are from that table. Within this sample are about 300,000 clones, with around 87% of them counted one time only. The top ten constitute about 1.2% of the sample.

Each collaborating institution followed its own protocols to collect whole blood in K2EDTA tubes. Collaborator samples were shipped for TCRbeta analysis as frozen whole blood, isolated PBMCs, or DNA extracted from either sample type. This sequence uses TRBV23-1 and TRBJ1-1; a weak D assignment points to TRBD1 (5 bases agree). TRBV23-1 is flagged as an ORF with uncertain function. This receptor was obtained from a man between 65 and 85 years old with acute or convalescent COVID-19. The sequencing input was peripheral blood. Read as DNA, the sequence is TGCGCCAGCAGTCAAATCGGAATCCTGGACGGGGGGAACACTGAAGCTTTCTTT. It translates to CASSQIGILDGGNTEAFF.